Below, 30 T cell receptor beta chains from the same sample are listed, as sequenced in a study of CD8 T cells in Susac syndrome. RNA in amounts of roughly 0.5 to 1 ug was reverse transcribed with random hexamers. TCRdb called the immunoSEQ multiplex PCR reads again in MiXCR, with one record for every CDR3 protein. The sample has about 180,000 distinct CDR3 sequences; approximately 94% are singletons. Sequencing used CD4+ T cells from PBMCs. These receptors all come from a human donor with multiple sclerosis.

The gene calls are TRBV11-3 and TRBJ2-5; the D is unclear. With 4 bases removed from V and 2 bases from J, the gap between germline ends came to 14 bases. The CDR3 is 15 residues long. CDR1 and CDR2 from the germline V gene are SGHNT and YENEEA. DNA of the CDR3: TGTGCCAGCAGCTCCCCATGGCAATATCAAGAGACCCAGTACTTC. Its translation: CASSSPWQYQETQYF.

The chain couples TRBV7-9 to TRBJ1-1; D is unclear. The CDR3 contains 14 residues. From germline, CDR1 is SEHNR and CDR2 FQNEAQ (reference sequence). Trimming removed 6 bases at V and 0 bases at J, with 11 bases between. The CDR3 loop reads CASSKNSMNTEAFF. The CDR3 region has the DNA TGTGCCAGCAGTAAAAACAGCATGAACACTGAAGCTTTCTTT.

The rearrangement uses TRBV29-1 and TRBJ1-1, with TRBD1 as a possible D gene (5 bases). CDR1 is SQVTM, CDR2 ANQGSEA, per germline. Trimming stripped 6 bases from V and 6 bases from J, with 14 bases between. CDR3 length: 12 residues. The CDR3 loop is CSVLGTSPEAFF. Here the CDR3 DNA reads TGCAGCGTCCTAGGGACTTCTCCTGAAGCTTTCTTT.

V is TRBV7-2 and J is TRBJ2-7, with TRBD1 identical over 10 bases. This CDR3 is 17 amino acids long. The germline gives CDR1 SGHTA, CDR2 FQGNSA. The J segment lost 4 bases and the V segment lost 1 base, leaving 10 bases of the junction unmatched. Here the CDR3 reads CASSLEVWGDRGYEQYF. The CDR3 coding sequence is TGTGCCAGCAGCTTAGAGGTTTGGGGGGACAGGGGTTACGAGCAGTACTTC.

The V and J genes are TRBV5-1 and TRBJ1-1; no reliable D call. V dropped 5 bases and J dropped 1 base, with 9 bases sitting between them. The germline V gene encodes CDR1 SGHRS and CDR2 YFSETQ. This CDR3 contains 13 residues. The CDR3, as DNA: TGCGCCAGCAGTCAGGACGCGAACACTGAAGCTTTCTTT. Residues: CASSQDANTEAFF.

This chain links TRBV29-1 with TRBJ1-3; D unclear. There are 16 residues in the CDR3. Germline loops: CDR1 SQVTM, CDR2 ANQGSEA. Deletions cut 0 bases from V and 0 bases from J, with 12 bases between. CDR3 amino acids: CSVEDRTGSSGNTIYF. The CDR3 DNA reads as TGCAGCGTTGAAGATCGGACGGGGAGCTCTGGAAACACCATATATTTT.

The CDR3 sequence is CASSSRPDSPLHF. The CDR3 DNA follows: TGTGCCAGCAGCTCTCGGCCAGACTCTCCCCTCCACTTT. The V and J genes are TRBV28 and TRBJ1-6; D call uncertain. V lost 6 bases, J lost 13 bases, and 16 bases lay in between. CDR1 and CDR2 (germline): MDHEN, SYDVKM. The CDR3 runs 13 residues. The complete variable domain, with remaining parts taken from reference TRBV28 and TRBJ1-6, reads DVKVTQSSRYLVKRTGEKVFLECVQDMDHENMFWYRQDPGLGLRLIYFSYDVKMKEKGDIPEGYSVSREKKERFSLILESASTNQTSMYLCASSSRPDSPLHFGNGTRLTVT.

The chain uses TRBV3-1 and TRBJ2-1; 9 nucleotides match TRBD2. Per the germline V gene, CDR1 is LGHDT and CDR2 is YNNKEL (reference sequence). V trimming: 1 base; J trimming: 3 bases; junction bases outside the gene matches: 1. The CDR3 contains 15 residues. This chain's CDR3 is CASSQASGDYNEQFF. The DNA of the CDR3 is TGTGCCAGCAGCCAAGCTAGCGGGGACTACAATGAGCAGTTCTTC.

This CDR3 reads CASSSMANNEQFF. DNA of the CDR3: TGTGCCAGCAGCTCAATGGCCAACAATGAGCAGTTCTTC. V usage is TRBV7-9 and J usage is TRBJ2-1; no definite D call. Trimming took 4 bases from V and 5 from J, leaving 9 bases between them. In germline, CDR1 is SEHNR, CDR2 FQNEAQ (reference sequence). This CDR3 spans 13 amino acids.

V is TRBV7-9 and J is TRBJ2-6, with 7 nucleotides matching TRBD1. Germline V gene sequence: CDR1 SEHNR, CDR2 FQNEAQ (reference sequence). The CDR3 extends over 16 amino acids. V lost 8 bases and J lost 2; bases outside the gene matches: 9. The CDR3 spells CASAPSQGAGANVLTF. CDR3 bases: TGTGCCAGCGCACCGTCTCAGGGGGCTGGGGCCAACGTCCTGACTTTC. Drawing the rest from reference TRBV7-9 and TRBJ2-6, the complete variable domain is DTGVSQNPRHKITKRGQNVTFRCDPISEHNRLYWYRQTLGQGPEFLTYFQNEAQLEKSRLLSDRFSAERPKGSFSTLEIQRTEQGDSAMYLCASAPSQGAGANVLTFGAGSRLTVL.

As DNA, the CDR3 is TGCAGTGCTAGTCCCCCCGGGGGGCGTCCAGATACGCAGTATTTT. Its protein is CSASPPGGRPDTQYF. The rearrangement uses TRBV20-1 and TRBJ2-3; tentatively, D is TRBD2 (7 bases). This CDR3 has 15 amino acids. The V end lost 3 bases, the J end lost 4 bases, and 17 bases lay between the germline ends. CDR1 is DFQATT and CDR2 is SNEGSKA in the germline V gene (reference sequence).

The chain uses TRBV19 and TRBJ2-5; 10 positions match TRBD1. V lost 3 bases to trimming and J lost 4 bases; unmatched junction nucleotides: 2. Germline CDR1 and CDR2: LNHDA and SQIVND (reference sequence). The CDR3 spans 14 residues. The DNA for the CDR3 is TGTGCCAGTAGTATTGACAGGGGGCGAGAGACCCAGTACTTC. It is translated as CASSIDRGRETQYF.

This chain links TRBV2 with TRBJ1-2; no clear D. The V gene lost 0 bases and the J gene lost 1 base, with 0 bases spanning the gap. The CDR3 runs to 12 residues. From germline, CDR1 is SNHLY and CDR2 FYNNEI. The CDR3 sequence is CASSEANYGYTF. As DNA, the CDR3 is TGTGCCAGCAGTGAAGCTAACTATGGCTACACCTTC.

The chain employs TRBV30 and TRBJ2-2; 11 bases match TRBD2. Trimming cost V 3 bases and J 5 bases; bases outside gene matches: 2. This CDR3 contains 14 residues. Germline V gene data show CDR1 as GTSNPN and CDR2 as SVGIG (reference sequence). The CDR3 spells CAWRVAGGTGELFF. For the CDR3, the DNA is TGTGCCTGGAGAGTAGCGGGGGGGACCGGGGAGCTGTTTTTT. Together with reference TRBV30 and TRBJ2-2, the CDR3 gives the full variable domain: SQTIHQWPATLVQPVGSPLSLECTVEGTSNPNLYWYRQAAGRGLQLLFYSVGIGQISSEVPQNLSASRPQDRQFILSSKKLLLSDSGFYLCAWRVAGGTGELFFGEGSRLTVL.

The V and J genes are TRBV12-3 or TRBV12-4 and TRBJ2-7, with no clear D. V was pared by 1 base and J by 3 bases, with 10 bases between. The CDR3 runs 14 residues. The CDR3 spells CASSLGPKSYEQYF. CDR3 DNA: TGTGCCAGCAGTTTAGGGCCTAAGAGCTACGAGCAGTACTTC.

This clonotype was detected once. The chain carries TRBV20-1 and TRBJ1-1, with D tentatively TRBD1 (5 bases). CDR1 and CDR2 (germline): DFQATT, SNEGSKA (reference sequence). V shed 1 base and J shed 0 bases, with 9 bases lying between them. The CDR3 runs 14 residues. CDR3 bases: TGCAGTGCTAGAGTGACAGCCCTGAACACTGAAGCTTTCTTT. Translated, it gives CSARVTALNTEAFF.

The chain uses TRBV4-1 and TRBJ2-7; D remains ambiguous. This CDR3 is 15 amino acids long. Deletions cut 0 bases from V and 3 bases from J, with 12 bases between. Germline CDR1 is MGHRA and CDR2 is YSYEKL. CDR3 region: CASSQESLASYEQYF. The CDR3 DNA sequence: TGCGCCAGCAGCCAAGAATCCCTGGCCAGCTACGAGCAGTACTTC.

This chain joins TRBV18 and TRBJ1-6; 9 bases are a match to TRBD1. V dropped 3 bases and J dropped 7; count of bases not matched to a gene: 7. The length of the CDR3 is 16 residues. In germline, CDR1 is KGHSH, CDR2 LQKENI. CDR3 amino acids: CASSPNSGTGNSPLHF. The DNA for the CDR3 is TGTGCCAGCTCACCTAATTCCGGGACAGGGAATTCACCCCTCCACTTT.

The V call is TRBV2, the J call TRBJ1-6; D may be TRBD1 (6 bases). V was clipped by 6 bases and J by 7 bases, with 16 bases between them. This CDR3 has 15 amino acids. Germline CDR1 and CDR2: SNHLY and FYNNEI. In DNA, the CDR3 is TGTGCCAGCAGCCTCCCGAGGGGGGACAATTCACCCCTCCACTTT. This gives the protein CASSLPRGDNSPLHF.

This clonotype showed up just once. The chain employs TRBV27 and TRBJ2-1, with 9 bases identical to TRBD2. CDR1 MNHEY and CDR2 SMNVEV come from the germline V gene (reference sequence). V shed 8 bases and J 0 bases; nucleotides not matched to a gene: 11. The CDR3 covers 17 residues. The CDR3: CASGIILTSGSYNEQFF. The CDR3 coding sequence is TGTGCCAGCGGAATTATCCTGACTAGCGGCTCCTACAATGAGCAGTTCTTC.

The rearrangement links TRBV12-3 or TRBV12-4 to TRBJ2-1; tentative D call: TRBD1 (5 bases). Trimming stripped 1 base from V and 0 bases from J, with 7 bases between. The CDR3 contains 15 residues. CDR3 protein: CASSLEQASYNEQFF. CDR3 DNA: TGTGCCAGCAGTTTAGAACAGGCCTCCTACAATGAGCAGTTCTTC.

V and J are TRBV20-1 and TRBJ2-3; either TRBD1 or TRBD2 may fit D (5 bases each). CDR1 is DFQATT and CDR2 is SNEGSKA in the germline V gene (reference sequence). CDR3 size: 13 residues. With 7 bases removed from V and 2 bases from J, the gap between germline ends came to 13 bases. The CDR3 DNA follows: TGCAGTGTAACGGGGCAGGCCACAGATACGCAGTATTTT. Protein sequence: CSVTGQATDTQYF.

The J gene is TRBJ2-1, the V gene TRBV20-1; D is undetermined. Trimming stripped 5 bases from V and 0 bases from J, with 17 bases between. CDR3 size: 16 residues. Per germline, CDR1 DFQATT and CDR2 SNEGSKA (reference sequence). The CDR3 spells CSADNPGPDSYNEQFF. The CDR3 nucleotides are TGCAGTGCTGATAATCCCGGCCCGGACTCCTACAATGAGCAGTTCTTC.

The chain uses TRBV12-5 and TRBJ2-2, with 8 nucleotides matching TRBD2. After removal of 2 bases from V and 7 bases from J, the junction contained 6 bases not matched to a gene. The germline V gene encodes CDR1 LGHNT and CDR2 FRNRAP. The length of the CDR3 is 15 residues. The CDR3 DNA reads TGTGCTAGTGGTTTGCCTTCGGGGGGGAACGGGGAGCTGTTTTTT. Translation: CASGLPSGGNGELFF.

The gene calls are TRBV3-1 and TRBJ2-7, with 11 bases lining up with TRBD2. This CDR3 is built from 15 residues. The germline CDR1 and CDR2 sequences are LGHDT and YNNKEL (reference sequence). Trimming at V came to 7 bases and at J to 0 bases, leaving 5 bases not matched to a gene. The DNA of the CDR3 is TGTGCCAGCACCACTAGCGGGGGCCCCTCCTACGAGCAGTACTTC. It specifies CASTTSGGPSYEQYF.

CDR3 loop: CATSAAYNQPQHF. The CDR3, as DNA: TGTGCCACCAGCGCAGCCTACAATCAGCCCCAGCATTTT. The chain has TRBV15 and TRBJ1-5; no firm D call. Germline CDR1 reads LNHNV; CDR2 reads YYDKDF (reference sequence). V dropped 5 bases and J dropped 3 bases, with 8 bases sitting between them. The CDR3 totals 13 residues.

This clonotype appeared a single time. The CDR3 DNA follows: TGTGCCAGCACGACCCAAGGCGGGGCTCTCGATGGCTACACCTTC. Residues: CASTTQGGALDGYTF. J is TRBJ1-2 and V is TRBV2; possible D gene TRBD1, 5 bases. Deletions cut 7 bases from V and 6 bases from J, with 21 bases between. The CDR3 covers 15 residues. Germline CDR1 reads SNHLY; CDR2 reads FYNNEI. The complete variable domain, with remaining parts taken from reference TRBV2 and TRBJ1-2, reads EPEVTQTPSHQVTQMGQEVILRCVPISNHLYFYWYRQILGQKVEFLVSFYNNEISEKSEIFDDQFSVERPDGSNFTLKIRSTKLEDSAMYFCASTTQGGALDGYTFGSGTRLTVV.

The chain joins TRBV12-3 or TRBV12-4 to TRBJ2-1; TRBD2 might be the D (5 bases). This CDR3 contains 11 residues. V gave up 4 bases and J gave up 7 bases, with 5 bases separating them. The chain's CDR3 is CASSSGNEQFF. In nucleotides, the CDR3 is TGTGCCAGCAGTTCGGGGAATGAGCAGTTCTTC.

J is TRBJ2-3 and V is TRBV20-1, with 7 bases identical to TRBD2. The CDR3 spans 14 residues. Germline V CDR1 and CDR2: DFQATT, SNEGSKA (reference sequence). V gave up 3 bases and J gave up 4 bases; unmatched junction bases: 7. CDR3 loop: CSASRRGRSDTQYF. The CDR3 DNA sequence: TGCAGTGCTAGTAGGCGGGGGAGGTCAGATACGCAGTATTTT.

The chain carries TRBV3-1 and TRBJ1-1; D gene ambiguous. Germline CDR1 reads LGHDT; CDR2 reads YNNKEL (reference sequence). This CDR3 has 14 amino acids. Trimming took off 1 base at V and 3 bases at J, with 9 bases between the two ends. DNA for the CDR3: TGTGCCAGCAGCCAAGTTGCAGGTGACACTGAAGCTTTCTTT. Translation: CASSQVAGDTEAFF.